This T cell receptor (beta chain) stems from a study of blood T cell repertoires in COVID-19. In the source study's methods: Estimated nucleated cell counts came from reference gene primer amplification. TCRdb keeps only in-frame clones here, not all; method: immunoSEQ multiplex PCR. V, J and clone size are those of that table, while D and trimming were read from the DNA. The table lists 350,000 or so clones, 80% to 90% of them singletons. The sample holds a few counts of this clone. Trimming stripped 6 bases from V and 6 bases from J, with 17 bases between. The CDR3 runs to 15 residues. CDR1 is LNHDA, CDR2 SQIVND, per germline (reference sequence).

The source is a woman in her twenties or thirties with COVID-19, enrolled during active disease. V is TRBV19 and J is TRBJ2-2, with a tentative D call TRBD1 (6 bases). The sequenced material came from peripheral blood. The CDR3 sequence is CASRPNRDRAGELFF. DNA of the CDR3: TGTGCCAGTAGACCAAACAGGGATCGGGCCGGGGAGCTGTTTTTT.